A selection of T cell receptor beta chains follows, all from one sample in a study of cytomegalovirus exposure and HLA in healthy donors. TCRdb's table, derived via immunoSEQ multiplex PCR, lists solely in-frame clones and lacks some. This sample carries 50,000 or so clones, approximately 70% of them seen once, and the ten largest clones take around 5.9%. Sequenced: PBMCs. All receptors come from a young man in good health and CMV-seronegative. CDR3s include the opening cysteine and the closing phenylalanine or tryptophan. D genes are given only for firm matches. Clone sizes are given selectively: once, few, many, or a class where the clone is expanded.

D: TRBD1
V: TRBV4-2
J: TRBJ2-3
size: NA
CDR3: CASSLRGPGPSTDTQYF
DNA: TGTGCCAGCAGCCTGAGGGGGCCCGGGCCTAGCACAGATACGCAGTATTTT

D: NA
V: TRBV29-1
J: TRBJ2-4
size: NA
CDR3: CSVEDPPGAGNIQYF
DNA: TGCAGCGTTGAAGATCCCCCAGGAGCGGGTAACATTCAGTACTTC

D: TRBD1
V: TRBV19
J: TRBJ2-1
size: NA
CDR3: CASRSTGVNEQFF
DNA: TGTGCCAGTCGATCAACAGGGGTTAATGAGCAGTTCTTC

D: TRBD2
V: TRBV5-1
J: TRBJ2-5
size: NA
CDR3: CASSLTGTSGKKETQYF
DNA: TGCGCCAGCAGCCTTACAGGGACTAGCGGAAAAAAAGAGACCCAGTACTTC

D: TRBD1
V: TRBV19
J: TRBJ1-6
size: once
CDR3: CASSWTGFDSPLHF
DNA: TGTGCCAGTAGCTGGACAGGGTTCGATTCACCCCTCCACTTT

D: TRBD1
V: TRBV30
J: TRBJ1-2
size: few
CDR3: CAWDSIRAGGNGYTF
DNA: TGTGCCTGGGATAGTATCCGGGCAGGGGGAAATGGCTACACCTTC

D: TRBD1
V: TRBV6-1
J: TRBJ1-4
size: NA
CDR3: CASNRGQGNEKLFF
DNA: TGTGCCAGCAACAGGGGACAGGGTAACGAAAAACTGTTTTTT

D: TRBD1
V: TRBV11-2
J: TRBJ1-1
size: few
CDR3: CASSSTPDRGTEAFF
DNA: TGTGCCAGCAGCTCTACCCCCGACAGGGGAACTGAAGCTTTCTTT

D: NA
V: TRBV29-1
J: TRBJ1-4
size: NA
CDR3: CSVRDSNSVGLFF
DNA: TGCAGCGTCCGGGACTCGAACTCAGTGGGACTGTTTTTT

D: TRBD1
V: TRBV5-1
J: TRBJ2-7
size: NA
CDR3: CASGSDRGDYEQYF
DNA: TGCGCCAGCGGATCGGACAGGGGAGACTACGAGCAGTACTTC

D: NA
V: TRBV7-9
J: TRBJ2-7
size: NA
CDR3: CASEDRTSIEQYF
DNA: TGTGCCAGCGAGGACAGAACGAGTATCGAGCAGTACTTC

D: NA
V: TRBV29-1
J: TRBJ2-5
size: NA
CDR3: CSVEWAGIETQYF
DNA: TGCAGCGTTGAATGGGCAGGGATAGAGACCCAGTACTTC

D: NA
V: TRBV11-3
J: TRBJ2-1
size: once
CDR3: CASSAQGQNEQFF
DNA: TGTGCCAGCAGCGCGCAAGGACAGAATGAGCAGTTCTTC

D: NA
V: TRBV6-4
J: TRBJ1-5
size: NA
CDR3: CASNKNPTAINQPQHF
DNA: TGTGCCAGCAACAAAAACCCGACAGCGATCAATCAGCCCCAGCATTTT

D: NA
V: TRBV6-5
J: TRBJ2-7
size: NA
CDR3: CASSLTTNSYEQYF
DNA: TGTGCCAGCAGTTTAACGACTAATTCCTACGAGCAGTACTTC

D: NA
V: TRBV30
J: TRBJ2-5
size: NA
CDR3: CAWSGQTKETQYF
DNA: TGTGCCTGGAGTGGGCAGACAAAGGAGACCCAGTACTTC

D: NA
V: TRBV6-6
J: TRBJ1-1
size: NA
CDR3: CASNNRVSEAFF
DNA: TGTGCCAGCAATAACAGGGTCTCTGAAGCTTTCTTT

D: TRBD1
V: TRBV5-1
J: TRBJ1-2
size: NA
CDR3: CASSSTTGGYGYTF
DNA: TGCGCCAGCAGCTCTACGACAGGGGGCTATGGCTACACCTTC

D: NA
V: TRBV30
J: TRBJ1-3
size: NA
CDR3: CAWIPRRGNTIYF
DNA: TGTGCCTGGATACCCCGGCGGGGAAACACCATATATTTT

D: TRBD1
V: TRBV6-5
J: TRBJ1-1
size: NA
CDR3: CASSSDRGNTEAFF
DNA: TGTGCCAGCAGTTCGGACAGGGGGAACACTGAAGCTTTCTTT

D: TRBD1
V: TRBV7-9
J: TRBJ1-5
size: NA
CDR3: CASSLSGTGGPQSPQHF
DNA: TGTGCCAGCAGCTTATCCGGGACAGGGGGCCCTCAGTCGCCCCAGCATTTT

D: TRBD2
V: TRBV7-9
J: TRBJ2-5
size: NA
CDR3: CASSTLAGVQETQYF
DNA: TGTGCCAGCAGCACCCTAGCGGGAGTACAAGAGACCCAGTACTTC

D: TRBD2
V: TRBV5-1
J: TRBJ2-7
size: NA
CDR3: CASSHQGLAVSYEQYF
DNA: TGCGCCAGCAGCCATCAAGGACTAGCGGTCTCCTACGAGCAGTACTTC

D: NA
V: TRBV6-4
J: TRBJ2-3
size: few
CDR3: CASSDSIAEDTQYF
DNA: TGTGCCAGCAGTGACTCGATTGCTGAGGATACGCAGTATTTT

D: NA
V: TRBV19
J: TRBJ2-5
size: NA
CDR3: CASSVQGRAQETQYF
DNA: TGTGCCAGTAGTGTCCAGGGCAGGGCGCAAGAGACCCAGTACTTC

D: NA
V: TRBV6-5
J: TRBJ1-5
size: few
CDR3: CATSGGRPADQPQHF
DNA: TGTGCCACATCTGGGGGCCGTCCGGCGGATCAGCCCCAGCATTTT

D: TRBD2
V: TRBV5-4
J: TRBJ2-1
size: NA
CDR3: CASTALAGVGNEQFF
DNA: TGTGCCAGCACCGCCCTAGCGGGAGTCGGCAATGAGCAGTTCTTC

D: NA
V: TRBV2
J: TRBJ1-2
size: NA
CDR3: CASSEVAGVRYGYTF
DNA: TGTGCCAGCAGTGAAGTGGCAGGGGTTAGGTATGGCTACACCTTC

D: NA
V: TRBV10-1
J: TRBJ2-1
size: NA
CDR3: CASSDLSRSYNEQFF
DNA: TGCGCCAGCAGTGATCTTAGCCGCTCCTACAATGAGCAGTTCTTC

D: TRBD1
V: TRBV5-6
J: TRBJ1-6
size: NA
CDR3: CASSFGTGYNSPLHF
DNA: TGTGCCAGCAGCTTTGGGACAGGATATAATTCACCCCTCCACTTT

D: TRBD1
V: TRBV2
J: TRBJ1-5
size: once
CDR3: CASTLTGEFNQPQHF
DNA: TGTGCCAGCACCCTGACAGGGGAATTCAATCAGCCCCAGCATTTT

D: TRBD2
V: TRBV5-4
J: TRBJ2-3
size: NA
CDR3: CASSRTSGRGGDTQYF
DNA: TGTGCCAGCAGTCGGACTAGCGGGAGAGGGGGGGATACGCAGTATTTT

D: NA
V: TRBV5-1
J: TRBJ2-5
size: NA
CDR3: CVQHSSTRERETQYF
DNA: TGCGTCCAGCACTCCTCCACCCGGGAGAGGGAGACCCAGTACTTC

D: TRBD2
V: TRBV5-6
J: TRBJ2-1
size: few
CDR3: CASSVGLVGLDEQFF
DNA: TGTGCCAGCAGCGTGGGACTAGTAGGATTGGATGAGCAGTTCTTC

D: TRBD1
V: TRBV6-1
J: TRBJ1-2
size: few
CDR3: CASSASGQGIYGYTF
DNA: TGTGCCAGCAGTGCCAGTGGACAGGGGATCTATGGCTACACCTTC

D: NA
V: TRBV19
J: TRBJ1-1
size: NA
CDR3: CASSSVGHTNTEAFF
DNA: TGTGCCAGTAGTTCGGTGGGGCACACGAACACTGAAGCTTTCTTT